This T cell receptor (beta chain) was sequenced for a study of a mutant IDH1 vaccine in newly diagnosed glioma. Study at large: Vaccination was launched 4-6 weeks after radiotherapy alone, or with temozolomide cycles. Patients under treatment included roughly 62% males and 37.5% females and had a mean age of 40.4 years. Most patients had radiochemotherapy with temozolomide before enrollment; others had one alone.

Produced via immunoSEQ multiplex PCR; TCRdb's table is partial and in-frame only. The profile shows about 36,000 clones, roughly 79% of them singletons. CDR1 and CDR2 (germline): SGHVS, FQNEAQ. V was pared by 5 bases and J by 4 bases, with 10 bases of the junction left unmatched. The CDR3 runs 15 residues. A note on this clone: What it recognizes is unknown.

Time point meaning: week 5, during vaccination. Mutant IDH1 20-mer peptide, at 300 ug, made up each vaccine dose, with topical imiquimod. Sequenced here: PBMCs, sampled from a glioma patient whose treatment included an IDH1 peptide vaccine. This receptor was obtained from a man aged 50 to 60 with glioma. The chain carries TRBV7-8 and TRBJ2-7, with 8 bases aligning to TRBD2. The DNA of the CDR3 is TGTGCCAGCAGCCCCCTTAAGGTAGCGGGGTACGAGCAGTACTTC. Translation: CASSPLKVAGYEQYF.